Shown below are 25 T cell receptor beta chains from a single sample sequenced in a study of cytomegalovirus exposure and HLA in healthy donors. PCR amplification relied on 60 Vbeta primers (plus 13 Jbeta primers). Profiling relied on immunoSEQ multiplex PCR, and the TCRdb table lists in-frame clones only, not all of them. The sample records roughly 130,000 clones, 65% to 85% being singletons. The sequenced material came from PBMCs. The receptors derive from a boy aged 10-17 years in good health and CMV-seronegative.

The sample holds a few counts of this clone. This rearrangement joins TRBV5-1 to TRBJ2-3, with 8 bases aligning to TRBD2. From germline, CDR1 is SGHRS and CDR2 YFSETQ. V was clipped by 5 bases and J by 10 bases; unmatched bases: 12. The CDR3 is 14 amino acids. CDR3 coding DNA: TGCGCCAGCAGTTCGACTAGCGAGGGTGACCCGCAGTATTTT. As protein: CASSSTSEGDPQYF.

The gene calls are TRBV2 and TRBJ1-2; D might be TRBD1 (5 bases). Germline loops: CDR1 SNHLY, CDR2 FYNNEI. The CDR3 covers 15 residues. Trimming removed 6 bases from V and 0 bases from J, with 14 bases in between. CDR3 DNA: TGTGCCAGCAGCCTCGACAGAGTCGCTAACTATGGCTACACCTTC. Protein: CASSLDRVANYGYTF.

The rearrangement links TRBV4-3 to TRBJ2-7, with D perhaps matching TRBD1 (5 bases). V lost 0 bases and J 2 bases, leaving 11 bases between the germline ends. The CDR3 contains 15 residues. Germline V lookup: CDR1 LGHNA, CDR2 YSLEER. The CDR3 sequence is CASSQEHLGPYEQYF. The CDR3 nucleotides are TGCGCCAGCAGCCAAGAACATTTGGGGCCCTACGAGCAGTACTTC.

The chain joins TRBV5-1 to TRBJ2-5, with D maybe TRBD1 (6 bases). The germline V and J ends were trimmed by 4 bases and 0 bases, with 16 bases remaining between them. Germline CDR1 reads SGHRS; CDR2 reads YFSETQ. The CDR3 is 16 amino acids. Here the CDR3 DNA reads TGCGCCAGCAGCCGAGGCAGGGGATCATACCAAGAGACCCAGTACTTC. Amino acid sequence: CASSRGRGSYQETQYF.

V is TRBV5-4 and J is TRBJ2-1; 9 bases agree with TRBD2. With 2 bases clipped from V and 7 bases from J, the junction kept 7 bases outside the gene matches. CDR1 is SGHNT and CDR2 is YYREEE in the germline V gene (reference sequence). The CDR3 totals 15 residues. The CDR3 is CASSFMASGKNEQFF. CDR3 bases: TGTGCCAGCAGCTTTATGGCTAGCGGGAAGAATGAGCAGTTCTTC.

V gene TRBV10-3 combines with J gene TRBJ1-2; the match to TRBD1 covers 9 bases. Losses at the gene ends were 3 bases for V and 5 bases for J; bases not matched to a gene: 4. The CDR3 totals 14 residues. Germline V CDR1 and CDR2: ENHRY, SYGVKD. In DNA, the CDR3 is TGTGCCATCAGTGACCCTGGGACAGGGTATGGCTACACCTTC. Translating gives CAISDPGTGYGYTF.

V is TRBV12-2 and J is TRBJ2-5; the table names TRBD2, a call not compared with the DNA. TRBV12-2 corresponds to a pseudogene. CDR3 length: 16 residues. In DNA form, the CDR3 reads TGTGCAAGTCGCCCAAGGCCTAGCGGGAGTGTAGAGACCCAGTACTTC. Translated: CASRPRPSGSVETQYF.

The CDR3 region is CASSSGGGYEQYF. CDR3 sequence (DNA): TGTGCCAGCAGTTCCGGGGGGGGGTACGAGCAGTACTTC. This rearrangement joins TRBV27 to TRBJ2-7, with 8 bases that match TRBD2. Trimming at V came to 4 bases and at J to 4 bases, leaving 3 bases not matched to a gene. The germline V gene has CDR1 MNHEY and CDR2 SMNVEV (reference sequence). The CDR3 consists of 13 residues.

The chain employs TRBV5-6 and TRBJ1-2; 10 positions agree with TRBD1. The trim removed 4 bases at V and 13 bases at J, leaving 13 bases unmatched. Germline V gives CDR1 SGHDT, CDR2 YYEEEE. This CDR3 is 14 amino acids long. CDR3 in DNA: TGTGCCAGCAGCGCTACCGGGACAGGGGAGTGGAGCACCTTC. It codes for CASSATGTGEWSTF.

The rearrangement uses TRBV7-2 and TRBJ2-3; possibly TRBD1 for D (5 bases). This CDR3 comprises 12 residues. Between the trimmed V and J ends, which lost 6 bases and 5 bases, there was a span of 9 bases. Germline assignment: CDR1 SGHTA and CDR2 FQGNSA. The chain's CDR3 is CASSKGLDTQYF. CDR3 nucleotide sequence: TGTGCCAGCAGTAAGGGGTTAGATACGCAGTATTTT. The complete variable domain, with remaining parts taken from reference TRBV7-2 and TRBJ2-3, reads GAGVSQSPSNKVTEKGKDVELRCDPISGHTALYWYRQSLGQGLEFLIYFQGNSAPDKSGLPSDRFSAERTGGSVSTLTIQRTQQEDSAVYLCASSKGLDTQYFGPGTRLTVL.

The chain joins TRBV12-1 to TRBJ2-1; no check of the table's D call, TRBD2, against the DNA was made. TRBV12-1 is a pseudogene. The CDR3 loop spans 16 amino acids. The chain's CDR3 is CASSSPRRAGGYEQFF. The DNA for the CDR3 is TGTGCCAGCAGCTCCCCGAGACGGGCGGGAGGGTATGAGCAGTTCTTC.

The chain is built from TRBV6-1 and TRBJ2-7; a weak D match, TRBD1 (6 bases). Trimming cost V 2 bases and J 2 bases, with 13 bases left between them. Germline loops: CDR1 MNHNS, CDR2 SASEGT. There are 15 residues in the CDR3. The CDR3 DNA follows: TGTGCCAGCAGTGAATGGCAGGGGCTTACCTACGAGCAGTACTTC. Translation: CASSEWQGLTYEQYF.

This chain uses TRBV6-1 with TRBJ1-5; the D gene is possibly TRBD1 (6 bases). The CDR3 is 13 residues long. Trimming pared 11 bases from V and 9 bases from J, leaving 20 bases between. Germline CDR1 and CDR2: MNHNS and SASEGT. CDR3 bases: TGTGCCGGTGCGGGGGGGGACATGAGGCCCCAGCATTTT. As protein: CAGAGGDMRPQHF.

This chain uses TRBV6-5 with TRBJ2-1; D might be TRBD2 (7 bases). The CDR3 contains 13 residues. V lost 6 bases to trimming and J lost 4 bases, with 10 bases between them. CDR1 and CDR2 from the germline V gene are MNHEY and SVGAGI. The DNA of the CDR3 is TGTGCCAGCAGCGAGGGGGGGTACAATGAGCAGTTCTTC. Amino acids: CASSEGGYNEQFF.

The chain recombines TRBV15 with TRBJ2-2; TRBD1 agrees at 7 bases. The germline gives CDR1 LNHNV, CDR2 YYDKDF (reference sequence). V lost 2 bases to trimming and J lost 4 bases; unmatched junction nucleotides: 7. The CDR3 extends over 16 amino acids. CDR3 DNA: TGTGCCACCAGCAGACAGGGGGAACGAAGCACCGGGGAGCTGTTTTTT. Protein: CATSRQGERSTGELFF.

The CDR3 DNA reads TGCGCCAGCAGCCCCTGGACTAGCGGGAGGGCCGAGAATGAGCAGTTCTTC. This codes for CASSPWTSGRAENEQFF. This chain connects TRBV4-3 to TRBJ2-1, with TRBD2 matching over 15 bases. J was trimmed by 7 bases and V by 4 bases; bases with no gene match: 8. The germline V gene encodes CDR1 LGHNA and CDR2 YSLEER. The CDR3 contains 17 residues.

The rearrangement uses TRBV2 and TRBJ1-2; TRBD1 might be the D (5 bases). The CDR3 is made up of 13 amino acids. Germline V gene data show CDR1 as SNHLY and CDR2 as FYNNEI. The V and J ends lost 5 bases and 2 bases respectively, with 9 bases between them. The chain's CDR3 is CASSFRVNYGYTF. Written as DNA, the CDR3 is TGTGCCAGCAGTTTCAGGGTAAACTATGGCTACACCTTC.

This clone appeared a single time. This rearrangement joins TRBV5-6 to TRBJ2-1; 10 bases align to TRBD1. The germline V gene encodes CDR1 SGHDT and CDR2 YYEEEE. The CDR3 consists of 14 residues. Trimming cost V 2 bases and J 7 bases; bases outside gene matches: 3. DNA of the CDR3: TGTGCCAGCAGCTTCGGACAGGGGGTTAATGAGCAGTTCTTC. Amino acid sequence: CASSFGQGVNEQFF.

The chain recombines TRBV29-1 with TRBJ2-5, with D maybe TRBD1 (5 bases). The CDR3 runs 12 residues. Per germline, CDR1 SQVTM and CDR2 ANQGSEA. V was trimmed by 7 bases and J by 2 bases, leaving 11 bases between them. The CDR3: CSASTAQETQYF. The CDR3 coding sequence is TGCAGCGCCTCGACAGCGCAAGAGACCCAGTACTTC.

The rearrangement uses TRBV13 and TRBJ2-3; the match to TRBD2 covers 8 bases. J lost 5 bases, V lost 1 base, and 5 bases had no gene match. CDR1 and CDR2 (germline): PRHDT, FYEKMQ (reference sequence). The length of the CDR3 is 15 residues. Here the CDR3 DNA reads TGTGCCAGCAGCTTAGCGGGAGGGGTCGGAGATACGCAGTATTTT. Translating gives CASSLAGGVGDTQYF.

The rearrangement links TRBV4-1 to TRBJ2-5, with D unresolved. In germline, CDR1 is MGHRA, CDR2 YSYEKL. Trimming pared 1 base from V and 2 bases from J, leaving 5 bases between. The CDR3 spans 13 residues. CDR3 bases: TGCGCCAGCAGCCAAGTAATTCAAGAGACCCAGTACTTC. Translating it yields CASSQVIQETQYF.

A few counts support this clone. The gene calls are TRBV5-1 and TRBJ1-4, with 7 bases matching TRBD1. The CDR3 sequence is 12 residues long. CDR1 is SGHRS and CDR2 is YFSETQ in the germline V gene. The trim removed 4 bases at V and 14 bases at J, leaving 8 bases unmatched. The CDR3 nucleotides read TGCGCCAGCAGCGGAACAGGGGAGTATCTGTTTTTT. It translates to CASSGTGEYLFF.

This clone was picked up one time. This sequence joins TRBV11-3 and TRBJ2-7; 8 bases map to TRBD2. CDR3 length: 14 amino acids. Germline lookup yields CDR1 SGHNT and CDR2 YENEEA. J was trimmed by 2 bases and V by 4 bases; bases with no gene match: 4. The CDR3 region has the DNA TGTGCCAGCAGCTATAGCGGGATTACCTACGAGCAGTACTTC. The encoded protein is CASSYSGITYEQYF.

The CDR3 region is CASSLAVRSSGTGELFF. The CDR3 DNA reads as TGCGCCAGCAGCTTGGCCGTCCGCTCGAGCGGCACCGGGGAGCTGTTTTTT. The chain employs TRBV5-1 and TRBJ2-2, with D tentatively TRBD2 (5 bases). Trimming removed 0 bases at V and 4 bases at J, with 16 bases between. The length of the CDR3 is 17 residues. CDR1 and CDR2 from the germline V gene are SGHRS and YFSETQ.

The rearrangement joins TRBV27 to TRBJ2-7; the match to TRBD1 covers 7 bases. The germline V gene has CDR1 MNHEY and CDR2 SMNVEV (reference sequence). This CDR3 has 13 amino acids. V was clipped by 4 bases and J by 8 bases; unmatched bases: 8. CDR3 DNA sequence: TGTGCCAGCAGTTCCTCGACAGGGAAAAAGCAGTACTTC. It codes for CASSSSTGKKQYF.